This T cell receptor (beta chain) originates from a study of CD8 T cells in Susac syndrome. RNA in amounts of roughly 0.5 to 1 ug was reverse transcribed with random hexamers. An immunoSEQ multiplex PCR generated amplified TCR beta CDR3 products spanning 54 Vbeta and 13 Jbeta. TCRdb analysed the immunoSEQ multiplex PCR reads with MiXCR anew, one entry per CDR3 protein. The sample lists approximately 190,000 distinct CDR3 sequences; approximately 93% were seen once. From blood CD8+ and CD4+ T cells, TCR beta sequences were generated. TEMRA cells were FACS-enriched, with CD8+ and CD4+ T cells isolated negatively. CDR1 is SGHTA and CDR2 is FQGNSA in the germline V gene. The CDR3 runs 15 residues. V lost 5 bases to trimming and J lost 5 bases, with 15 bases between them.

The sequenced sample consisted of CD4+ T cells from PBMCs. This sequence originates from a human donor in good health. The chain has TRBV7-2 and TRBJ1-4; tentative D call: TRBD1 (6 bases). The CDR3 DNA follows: TGTGCCAGCAGCCCGGCGACAGGTTTAAATGAAAAACTGTTTTTT. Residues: CASSPATGLNEKLFF.